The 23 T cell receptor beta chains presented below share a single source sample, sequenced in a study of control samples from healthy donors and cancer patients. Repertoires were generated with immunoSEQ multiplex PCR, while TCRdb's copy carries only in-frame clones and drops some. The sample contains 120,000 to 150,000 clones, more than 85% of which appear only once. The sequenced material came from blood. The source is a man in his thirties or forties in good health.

CDR3 region: CASSLRNEQYF. CDR3 coding DNA: TGTGCCAGCAGTTTAAGGAACGAGCAGTACTTC. The genes are TRBV12-3 or TRBV12-4 and TRBJ2-7; D gene ambiguous. V shed 2 bases and J shed 5 bases, with 4 bases lying between them. CDR3 size: 11 residues.

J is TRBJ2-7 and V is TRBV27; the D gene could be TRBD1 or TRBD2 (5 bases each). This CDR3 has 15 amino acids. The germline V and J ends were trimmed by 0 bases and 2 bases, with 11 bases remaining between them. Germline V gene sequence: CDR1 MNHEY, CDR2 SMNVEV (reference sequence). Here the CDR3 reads CASSLSGAVTYEQYF. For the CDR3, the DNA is TGTGCCAGCAGTTTATCCGGGGCCGTCACCTACGAGCAGTACTTC.

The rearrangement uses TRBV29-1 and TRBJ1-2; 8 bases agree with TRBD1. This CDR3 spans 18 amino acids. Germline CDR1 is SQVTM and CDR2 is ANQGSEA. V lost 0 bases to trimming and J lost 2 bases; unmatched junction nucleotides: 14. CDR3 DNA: TGCAGCGTTGAAGATGGAGCAACGATTGACAGGGGAAACTATGGCTACACCTTC. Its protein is CSVEDGATIDRGNYGYTF.

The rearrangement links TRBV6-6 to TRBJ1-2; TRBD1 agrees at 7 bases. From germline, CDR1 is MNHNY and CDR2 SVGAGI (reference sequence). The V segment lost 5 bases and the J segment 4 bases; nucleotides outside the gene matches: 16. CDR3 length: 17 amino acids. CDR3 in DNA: TGTGCCAGCAGTCGACTCACAGGACAGGCAACGCCCTATGGCTACACCTTC. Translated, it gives CASSRLTGQATPYGYTF.

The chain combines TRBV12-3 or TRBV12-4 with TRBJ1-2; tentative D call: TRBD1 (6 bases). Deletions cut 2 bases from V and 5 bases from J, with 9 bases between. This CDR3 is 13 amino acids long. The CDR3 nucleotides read TGTGCCAGCAGTTTAAACAGGGCTTATGGCTACACCTTC. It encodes CASSLNRAYGYTF.

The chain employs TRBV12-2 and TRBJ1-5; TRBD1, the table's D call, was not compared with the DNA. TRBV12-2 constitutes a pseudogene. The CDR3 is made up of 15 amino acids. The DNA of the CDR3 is TGTGCAAGTCGCTTAGCTACAGGGCCCAATCAGCCCCAGCATTTT. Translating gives CASRLATGPNQPQHF.

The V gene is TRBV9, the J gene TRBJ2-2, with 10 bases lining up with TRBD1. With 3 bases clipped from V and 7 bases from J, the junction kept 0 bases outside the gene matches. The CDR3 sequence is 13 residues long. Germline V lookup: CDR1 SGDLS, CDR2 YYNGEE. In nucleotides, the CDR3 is TGTGCCAGCAGCGGGACAGGGGGCGGGGAGCTGTTTTTT. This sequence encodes CASSGTGGGELFF.

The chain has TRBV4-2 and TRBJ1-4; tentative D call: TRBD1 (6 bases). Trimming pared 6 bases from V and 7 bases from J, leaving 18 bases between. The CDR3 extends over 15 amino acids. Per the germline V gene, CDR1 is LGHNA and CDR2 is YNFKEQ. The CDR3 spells CASSTSGTPSEKLFF. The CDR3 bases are TGTGCCAGCAGTACCTCGGGGACACCGAGTGAAAAACTGTTTTTT.

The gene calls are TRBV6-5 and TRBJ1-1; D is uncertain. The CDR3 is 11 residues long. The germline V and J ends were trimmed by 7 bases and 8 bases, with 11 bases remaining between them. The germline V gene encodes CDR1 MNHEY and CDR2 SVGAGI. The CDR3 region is CASTRYAEAFF. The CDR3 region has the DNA TGTGCCAGCACCCGCTACGCGGAAGCTTTCTTT.

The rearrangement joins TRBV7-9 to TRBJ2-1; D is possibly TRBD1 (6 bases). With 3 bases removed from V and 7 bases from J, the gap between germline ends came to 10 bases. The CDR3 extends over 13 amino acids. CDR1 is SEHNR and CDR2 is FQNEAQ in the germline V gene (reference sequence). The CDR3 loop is CASSFRQANEQFF. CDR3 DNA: TGTGCCAGCAGCTTCCGACAGGCTAATGAGCAGTTCTTC.

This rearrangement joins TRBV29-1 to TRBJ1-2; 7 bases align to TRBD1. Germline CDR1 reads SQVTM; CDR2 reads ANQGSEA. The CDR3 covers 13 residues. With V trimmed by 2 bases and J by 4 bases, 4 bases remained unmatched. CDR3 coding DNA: TGCAGCGTTGAACTAGGGGGCGGCTATGGCTACACCTTC. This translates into CSVELGGGYGYTF.

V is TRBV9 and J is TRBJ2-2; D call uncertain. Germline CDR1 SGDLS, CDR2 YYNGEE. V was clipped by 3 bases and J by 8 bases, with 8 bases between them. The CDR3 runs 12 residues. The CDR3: CASSGDRGELFF. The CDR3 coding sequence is TGTGCCAGCAGCGGGGATCGTGGGGAGCTGTTTTTT.

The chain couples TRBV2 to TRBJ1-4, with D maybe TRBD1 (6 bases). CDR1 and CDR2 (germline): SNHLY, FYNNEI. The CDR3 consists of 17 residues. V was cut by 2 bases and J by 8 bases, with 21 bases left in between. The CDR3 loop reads CASSERDPRGKGEKLFF. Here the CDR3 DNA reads TGTGCCAGCAGTGAAAGAGATCCCAGGGGTAAGGGCGAAAAACTGTTTTTT.

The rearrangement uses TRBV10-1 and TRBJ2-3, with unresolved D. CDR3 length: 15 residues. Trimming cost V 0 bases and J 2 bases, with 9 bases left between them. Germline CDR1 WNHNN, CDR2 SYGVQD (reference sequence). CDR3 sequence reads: CASSESYPLTDTQYF. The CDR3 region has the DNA TGCGCCAGCAGTGAGTCTTATCCCCTCACAGATACGCAGTATTTT.

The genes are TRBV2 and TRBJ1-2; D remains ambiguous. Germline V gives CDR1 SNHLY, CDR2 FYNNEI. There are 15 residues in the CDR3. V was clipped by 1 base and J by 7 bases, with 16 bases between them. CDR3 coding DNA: TGTGCCAGCAGTGAAGTATCCGTGGGGAAAGGTGGCTACACCTTC. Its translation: CASSEVSVGKGGYTF.

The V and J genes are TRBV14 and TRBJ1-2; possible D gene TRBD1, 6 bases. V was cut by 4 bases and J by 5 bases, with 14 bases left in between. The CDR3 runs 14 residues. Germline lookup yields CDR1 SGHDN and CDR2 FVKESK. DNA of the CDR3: TGTGCCAGCAGCCCGGGGGCAGCGACTTATGGCTACACCTTC. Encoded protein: CASSPGAATYGYTF.

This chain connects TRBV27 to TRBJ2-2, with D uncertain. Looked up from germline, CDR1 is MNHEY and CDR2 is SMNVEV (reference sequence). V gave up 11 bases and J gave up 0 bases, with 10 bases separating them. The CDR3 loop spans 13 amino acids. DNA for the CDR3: TGTGCCGTGGTTTCACCGAACACCGGGGAGCTGTTTTTT. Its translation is CAVVSPNTGELFF.

CDR3 DNA sequence: TGTGCCTGGGACAGGGCCCCTAACTATGGCTACACCTTC. Translation gives CAWDRAPNYGYTF. J is TRBJ1-2 and V is TRBV30, with 7 positions matching TRBD1. V trimming: 5 bases; J trimming: 0 bases; junction bases outside the gene matches: 3. The CDR3 is 13 amino acids. The germline V gene encodes CDR1 GTSNPN and CDR2 SVGIG (reference sequence).

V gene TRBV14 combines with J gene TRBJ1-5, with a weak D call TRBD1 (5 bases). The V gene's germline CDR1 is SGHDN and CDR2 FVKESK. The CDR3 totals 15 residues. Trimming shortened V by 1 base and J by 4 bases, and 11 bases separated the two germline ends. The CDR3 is CASSQGSGRNQPQHF. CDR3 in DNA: TGTGCCAGCAGCCAAGGGTCAGGGCGTAATCAGCCCCAGCATTTT.

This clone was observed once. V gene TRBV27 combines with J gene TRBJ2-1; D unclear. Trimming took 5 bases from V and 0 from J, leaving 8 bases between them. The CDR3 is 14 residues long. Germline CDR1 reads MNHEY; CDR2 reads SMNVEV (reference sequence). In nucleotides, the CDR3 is TGTGCCAGCAGTGCCTTAACCTCCTACAATGAGCAGTTCTTC. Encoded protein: CASSALTSYNEQFF.

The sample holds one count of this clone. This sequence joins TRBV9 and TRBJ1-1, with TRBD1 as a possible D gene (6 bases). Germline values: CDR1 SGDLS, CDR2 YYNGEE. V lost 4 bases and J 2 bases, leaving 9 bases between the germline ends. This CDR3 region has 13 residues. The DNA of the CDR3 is TGTGCCAGCAGCTACAGGGAAAACACTGAAGCTTTCTTT. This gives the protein CASSYRENTEAFF.

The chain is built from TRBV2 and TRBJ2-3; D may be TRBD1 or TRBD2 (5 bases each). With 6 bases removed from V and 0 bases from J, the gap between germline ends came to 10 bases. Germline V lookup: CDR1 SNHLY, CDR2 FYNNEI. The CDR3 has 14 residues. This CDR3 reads CASSRDASTDTQYF. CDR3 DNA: TGTGCCAGCAGCAGGGACGCTAGCACAGATACGCAGTATTTT.

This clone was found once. CDR3: CSVEVPTGTEPGNTIYF. CDR3 bases: TGCAGCGTTGAAGTACCGACCGGGACAGAGCCTGGAAACACCATATATTTT. V and J are TRBV29-1 and TRBJ1-3; 7 bases map to TRBD1. With V trimmed by 1 base and J by 2 bases, 11 bases remained unmatched. This CDR3 is built from 17 residues. From germline, CDR1 is SQVTM and CDR2 ANQGSEA. The variable domain in full, completed from reference TRBV29-1 and TRBJ1-3, reads SAVISQKPSRDICQRGTSLTIQCQVDSQVTMMFWYRQQPGQSLTLIATANQGSEATYESGFVIDKFPISRPNLTFSTLTVSNMSPEDSSIYLCSVEVPTGTEPGNTIYFGEGSWLTVV.